These T cell receptor beta chains were read from a single sample in a study of patients and donors after allogeneic stem cell transplantation. TCRdb redid the calling of the RT-PCR reads with MiXCR, one entry per CDR3 protein. The sample lists more than 850,000 distinct CDR3 sequences; roughly 18% were seen once. Sequencing input: blood, either unsorted or a sorted T cell fraction (not recorded which). The receptors stem from a human donor who was either an allogeneic HSCT recipient or a stem cell or donor lymphocyte infusion donor (not recorded which). It is not recorded whose cells these are; they may come from a transplant donor. The CDR3 runs from the conserved cysteine through the conserved F or W. A D gene is named only where the DNA matches it firmly. Where a row states a size, it is once, few, many or the class of an expanded clone; other rows omit it.

clone size: many; D gene: -; J gene: TRBJ2-3; CDR3 length: 14; V gene: TRBV12-3/TRBV12-4; CDR3 protein: CASSLVGTQDTQYF; CDR3 DNA: TGTGCCAGCAGTTTAGTCGGGACACAAGATACGCAGTATTTT
clone size: few; D gene: -; J gene: TRBJ2-7; CDR3 length: 12; V gene: TRBV12-3/TRBV12-4; CDR3 protein: CASSPGYHEQYF; CDR3 DNA: TGTGCCAGCAGCCCCGGGTACCACGAGCAGTACTTC
clone size: -; D gene: TRBD1; J gene: TRBJ2-2; CDR3 length: 18; V gene: TRBV6-2/TRBV6-3; CDR3 protein: CASSYRTGGAPLAGELFF; CDR3 DNA: TGTGCCAGCAGTTATAGGACAGGGGGCGCCCCGCTCGCCGGGGAGCTGTTTTTT
clone size: -; D gene: -; J gene: TRBJ2-7; CDR3 length: 17; V gene: TRBV4-1; CDR3 protein: CASSRLGSFGLNYEQYF; CDR3 DNA: TGCGCCAGCAGCCGGTTGGGTAGTTTCGGCCTCAATTACGAGCAGTACTTC
clone size: -; D gene: -; J gene: TRBJ1-1; CDR3 length: 14; V gene: TRBV7-9; CDR3 protein: CASSPPGIGTEAFF; CDR3 DNA: TGTGCCAGCAGCCCCCCTGGGATTGGCACTGAAGCTTTCTTT
clone size: -; D gene: TRBD1; J gene: TRBJ1-6; CDR3 length: 15; V gene: TRBV6-5; CDR3 protein: CASSYNDRADSPLHF; CDR3 DNA: TGTGCCAGCAGTTACAACGACAGGGCCGATTCACCCCTCCACTTT
clone size: -; D gene: TRBD1; J gene: TRBJ1-1; CDR3 length: 16; V gene: TRBV7-6; CDR3 protein: CASSLAYRGRNTEAFF; CDR3 DNA: TGTGCCAGCAGCTTAGCGTATAGGGGGCGGAACACTGAAGCTTTCTTT
clone size: -; D gene: -; J gene: TRBJ2-7; CDR3 length: 13; V gene: TRBV18; CDR3 protein: CASSPPQGYEQYF; CDR3 DNA: TGTGCCAGCTCACCCCCACAGGGCTACGAGCAGTACTTC
clone size: -; D gene: -; J gene: TRBJ2-1; CDR3 length: 17; V gene: TRBV11-2; CDR3 protein: CASSLVRGALSYNEQFF; CDR3 DNA: TGTGCCAGCAGCTTAGTCCGAGGGGCTTTGTCCTACAATGAGCAGTTCTTC
clone size: -; D gene: -; J gene: TRBJ1-4; CDR3 length: 15; V gene: TRBV12-3/TRBV12-4; CDR3 protein: CASSLGARINEKLFF; CDR3 DNA: TGTGCCAGCAGTTTAGGGGCCAGGATAAATGAAAAACTGTTTTTT
clone size: -; D gene: -; J gene: TRBJ1-2; CDR3 length: 12; V gene: TRBV7-3; CDR3 protein: CASNLGGSGYTF; CDR3 DNA: TGTGCCAGCAACCTTGGGGGCAGTGGCTACACCTTC